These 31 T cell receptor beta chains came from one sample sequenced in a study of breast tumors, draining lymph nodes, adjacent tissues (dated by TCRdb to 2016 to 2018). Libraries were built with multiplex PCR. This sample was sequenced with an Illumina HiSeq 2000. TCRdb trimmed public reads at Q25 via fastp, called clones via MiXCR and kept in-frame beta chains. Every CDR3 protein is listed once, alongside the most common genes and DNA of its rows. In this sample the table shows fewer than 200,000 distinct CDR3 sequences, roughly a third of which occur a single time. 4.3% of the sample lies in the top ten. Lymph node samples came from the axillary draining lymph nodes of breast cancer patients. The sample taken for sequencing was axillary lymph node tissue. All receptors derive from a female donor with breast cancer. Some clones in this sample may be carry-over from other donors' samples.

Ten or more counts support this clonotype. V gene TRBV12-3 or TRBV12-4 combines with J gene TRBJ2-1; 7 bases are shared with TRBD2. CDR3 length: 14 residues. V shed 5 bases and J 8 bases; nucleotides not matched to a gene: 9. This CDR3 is CASSRGSMRDEQFF. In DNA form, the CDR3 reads TGTGCCAGCAGTCGCGGGAGTATGAGGGATGAGCAGTTCTTC.

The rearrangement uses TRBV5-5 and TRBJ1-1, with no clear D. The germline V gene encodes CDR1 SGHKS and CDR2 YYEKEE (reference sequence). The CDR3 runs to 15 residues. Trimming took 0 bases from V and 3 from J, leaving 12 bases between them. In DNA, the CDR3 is TGTGCCAGCAGCTTGGATTTTAGGGAGCACACTGAAGCTTTCTTT. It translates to CASSLDFREHTEAFF.

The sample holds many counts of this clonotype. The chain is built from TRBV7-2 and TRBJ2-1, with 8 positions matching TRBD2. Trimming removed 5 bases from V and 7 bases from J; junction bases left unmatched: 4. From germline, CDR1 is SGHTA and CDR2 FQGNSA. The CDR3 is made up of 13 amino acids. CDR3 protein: CASSTGGPNEQFF. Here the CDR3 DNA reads TGTGCCAGCAGCACGGGAGGGCCAAATGAGCAGTTCTTC.

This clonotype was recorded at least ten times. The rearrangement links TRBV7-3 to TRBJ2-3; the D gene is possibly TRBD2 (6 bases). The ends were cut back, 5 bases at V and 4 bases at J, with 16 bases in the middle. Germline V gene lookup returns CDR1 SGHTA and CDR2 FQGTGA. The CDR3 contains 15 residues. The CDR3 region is CASSEGLQGADTQYF. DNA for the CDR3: TGTGCCAGCAGCGAGGGACTTCAGGGTGCAGATACGCAGTATTTT. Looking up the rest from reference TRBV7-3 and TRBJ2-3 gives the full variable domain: GAGVSQTPSNKVTEKGKYVELRCDPISGHTALYWYRQSLGQGPEFLIYFQGTGAADDSGLPNDRFFAVRPEGSVSTLKIQRTERGDSAVYLCASSEGLQGADTQYFGPGTRLTVL.

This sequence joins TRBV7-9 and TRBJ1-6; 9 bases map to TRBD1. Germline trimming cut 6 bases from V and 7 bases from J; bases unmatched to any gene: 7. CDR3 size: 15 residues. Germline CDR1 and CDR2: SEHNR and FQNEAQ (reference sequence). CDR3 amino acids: CASSHGQGSNSPLHF. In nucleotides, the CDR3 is TGTGCCAGCAGTCACGGACAGGGGTCCAATTCACCCCTCCACTTT. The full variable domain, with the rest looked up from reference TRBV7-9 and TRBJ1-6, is DTGVSQNPRHKITKRGQNVTFRCDPISEHNRLYWYRQTLGQGPEFLTYFQNEAQLEKSRLLSDRFSAERPKGSFSTLEIQRTEQGDSAMYLCASSHGQGSNSPLHFGNGTRLTVT.

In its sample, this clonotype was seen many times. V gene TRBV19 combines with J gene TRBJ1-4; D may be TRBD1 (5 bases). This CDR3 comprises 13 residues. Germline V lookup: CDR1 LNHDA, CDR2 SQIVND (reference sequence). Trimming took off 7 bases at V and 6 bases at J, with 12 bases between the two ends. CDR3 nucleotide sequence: TGTGCCAGTAACGGGGGAGTAGATGAAAAACTGTTTTTT. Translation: CASNGGVDEKLFF.

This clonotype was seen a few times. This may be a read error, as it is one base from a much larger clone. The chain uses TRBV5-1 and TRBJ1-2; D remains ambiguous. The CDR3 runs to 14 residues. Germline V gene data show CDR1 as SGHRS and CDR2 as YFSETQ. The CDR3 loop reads CAGSLRQEPYGYTF. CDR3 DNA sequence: TGCGCCGGCAGCTTGCGGCAGGAACCCTATGGCTACACCTTC. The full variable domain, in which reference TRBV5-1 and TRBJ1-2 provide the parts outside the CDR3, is KAGVTQTPRYLIKTRGQQVTLSCSPISGHRSVSWYQQTPGQGLQFLFEYFSETQRNKGNFPGRFSGRQFSNSRSEMNVSTLELGDSALYLCAGSLRQEPYGYTFGSGTRLTVV.

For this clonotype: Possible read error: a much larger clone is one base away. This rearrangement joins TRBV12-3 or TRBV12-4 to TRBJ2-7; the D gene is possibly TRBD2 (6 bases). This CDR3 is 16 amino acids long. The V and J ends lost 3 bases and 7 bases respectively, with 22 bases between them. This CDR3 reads CASSFIAAKRQGEQYF. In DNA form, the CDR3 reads TGTGCCAGCAGTTTCATAGCGGCGAAGAGGCAAGGGGAGCAGTACTTC.

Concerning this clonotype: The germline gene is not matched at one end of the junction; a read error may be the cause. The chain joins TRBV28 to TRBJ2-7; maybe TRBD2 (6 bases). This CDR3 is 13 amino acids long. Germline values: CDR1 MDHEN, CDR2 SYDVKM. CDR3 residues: CASSLEGRAGRNF. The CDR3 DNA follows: TGTGCCAGCAGTTTAGAGGGGCGGGCTGGGAGGAACTTC.

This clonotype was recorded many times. The CDR3 bases are TGTGCCAGTAGTATACTGGGGAATCCCTACGAGCAGTACTTC. Translating it yields CASSILGNPYEQYF. The chain joins TRBV19 to TRBJ2-7; D unclear. The V gene's germline CDR1 is LNHDA and CDR2 SQIVND (reference sequence). V gave up 2 bases and J gave up 2 bases, with 10 bases separating them. The CDR3 has 14 amino acids. The full variable domain, rest sourced from reference TRBV19 and TRBJ2-7, is DGGITQSPKYLFRKEGQNVTLSCEQNLNHDAMYWYRQDPGQGLRLIYYSQIVNDFQKGDIAEGYSVSREKKESFPLTVTSAQKNPTAFYLCASSILGNPYEQYFGPGTRLTVT.

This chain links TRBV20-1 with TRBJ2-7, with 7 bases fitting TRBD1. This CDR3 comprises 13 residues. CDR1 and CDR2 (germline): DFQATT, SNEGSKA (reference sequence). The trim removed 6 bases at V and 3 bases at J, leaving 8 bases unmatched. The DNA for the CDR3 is TGCAGTGCCGAAAGGGCAGGGGGCTACGAGCAGTACTTC. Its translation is CSAERAGGYEQYF.

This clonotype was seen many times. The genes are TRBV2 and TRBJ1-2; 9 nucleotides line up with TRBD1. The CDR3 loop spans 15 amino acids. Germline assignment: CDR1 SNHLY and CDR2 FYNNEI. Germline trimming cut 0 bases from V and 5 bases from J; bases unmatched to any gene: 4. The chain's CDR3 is CASSEAGQGPYGYTF. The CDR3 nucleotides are TGTGCCAGCAGTGAAGCAGGACAGGGGCCTTATGGCTACACCTTC.

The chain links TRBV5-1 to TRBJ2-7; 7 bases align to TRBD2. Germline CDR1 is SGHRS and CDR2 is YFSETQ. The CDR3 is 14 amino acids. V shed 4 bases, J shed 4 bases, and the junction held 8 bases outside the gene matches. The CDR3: CASSLDGGTYEQYF. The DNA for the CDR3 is TGCGCCAGCAGCCTTGACGGGGGGACTTACGAGCAGTACTTC.

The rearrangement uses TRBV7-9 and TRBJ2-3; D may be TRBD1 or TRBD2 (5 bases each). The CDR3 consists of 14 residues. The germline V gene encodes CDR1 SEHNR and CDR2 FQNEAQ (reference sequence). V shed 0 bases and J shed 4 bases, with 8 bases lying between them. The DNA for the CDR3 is TGTGCCAGCAGCTTAGCGGGGACGCCAGATACGCAGTATTTT. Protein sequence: CASSLAGTPDTQYF. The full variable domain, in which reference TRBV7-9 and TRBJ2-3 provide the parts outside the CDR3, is DTGVSQNPRHKITKRGQNVTFRCDPISEHNRLYWYRQTLGQGPEFLTYFQNEAQLEKSRLLSDRFSAERPKGSFSTLEIQRTEQGDSAMYLCASSLAGTPDTQYFGPGTRLTVL.

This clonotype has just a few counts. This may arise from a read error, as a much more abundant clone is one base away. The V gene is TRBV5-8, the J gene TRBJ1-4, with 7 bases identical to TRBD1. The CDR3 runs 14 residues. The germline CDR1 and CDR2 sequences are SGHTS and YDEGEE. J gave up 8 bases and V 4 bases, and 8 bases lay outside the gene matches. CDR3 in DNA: TGTGCCAGCAGCCCAGGACAGGCTTTCGAAAAACTGTTTTTT. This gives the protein CASSPGQAFEKLFF.

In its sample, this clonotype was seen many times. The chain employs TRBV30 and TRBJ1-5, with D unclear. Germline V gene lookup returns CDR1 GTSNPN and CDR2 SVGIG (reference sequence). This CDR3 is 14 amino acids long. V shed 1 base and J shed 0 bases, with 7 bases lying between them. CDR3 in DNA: TGTGCCTGGAGTGAGACTATTAGCAATCAGCCCCAGCATTTT. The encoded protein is CAWSETISNQPQHF.

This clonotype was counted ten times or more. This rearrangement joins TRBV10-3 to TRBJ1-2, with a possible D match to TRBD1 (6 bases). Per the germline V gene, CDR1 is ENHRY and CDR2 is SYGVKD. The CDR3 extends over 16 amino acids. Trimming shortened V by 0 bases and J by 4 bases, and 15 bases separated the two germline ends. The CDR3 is CAISESVGGGTYGYTF. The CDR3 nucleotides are TGTGCCATCAGTGAGTCGGTCGGGGGGGGCACCTATGGCTACACCTTC.

The CDR3 DNA reads as TGCAGCGCCCGAGGGCGACACGGGGGGGCGGAAACTAATGAAAAACTGTTTTTT. It encodes CSARGRHGGAETNEKLFF. The rearrangement links TRBV29-1 to TRBJ1-4, with a weak D call TRBD1 (6 bases). The CDR3 sequence is 18 residues long. V was cut by 7 bases and J by 1 base, with 25 bases left in between. CDR1 is SQVTM, CDR2 ANQGSEA, per germline.

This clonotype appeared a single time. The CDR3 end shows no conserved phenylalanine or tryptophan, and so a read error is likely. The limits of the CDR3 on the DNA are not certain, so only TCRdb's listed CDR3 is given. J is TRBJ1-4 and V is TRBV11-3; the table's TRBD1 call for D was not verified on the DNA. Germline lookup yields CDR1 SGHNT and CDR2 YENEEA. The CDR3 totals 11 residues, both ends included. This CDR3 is CASSPLTGDNY.

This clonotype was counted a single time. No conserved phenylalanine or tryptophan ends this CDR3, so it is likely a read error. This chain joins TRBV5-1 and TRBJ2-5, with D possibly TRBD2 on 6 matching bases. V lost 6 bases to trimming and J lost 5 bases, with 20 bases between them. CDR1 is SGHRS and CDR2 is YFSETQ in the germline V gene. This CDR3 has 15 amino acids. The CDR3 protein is CASTSWDRGWETQYL. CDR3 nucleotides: TGCGCCAGCACCTCCTGGGATCGGGGGTGGGAGACCCAGTACCTC.

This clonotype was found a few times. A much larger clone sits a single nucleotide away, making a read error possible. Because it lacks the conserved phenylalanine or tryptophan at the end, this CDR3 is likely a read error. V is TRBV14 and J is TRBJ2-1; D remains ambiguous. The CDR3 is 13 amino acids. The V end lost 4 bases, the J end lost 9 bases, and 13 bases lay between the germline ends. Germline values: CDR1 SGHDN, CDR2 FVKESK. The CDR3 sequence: CASSRHGDTEQFS. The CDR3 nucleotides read TGTGCCAGCAGCCGCCACGGAGACACTGAGCAGTTCTCC.

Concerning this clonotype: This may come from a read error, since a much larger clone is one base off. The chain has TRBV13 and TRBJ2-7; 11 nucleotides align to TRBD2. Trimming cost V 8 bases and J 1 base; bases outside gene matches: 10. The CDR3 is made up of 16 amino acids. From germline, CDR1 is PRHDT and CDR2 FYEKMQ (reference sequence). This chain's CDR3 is CASGAGTSGASYEQYF. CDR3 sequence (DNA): TGTGCCAGCGGCGCCGGGACTAGCGGAGCGTCCTACGAGCAGTACTTC.

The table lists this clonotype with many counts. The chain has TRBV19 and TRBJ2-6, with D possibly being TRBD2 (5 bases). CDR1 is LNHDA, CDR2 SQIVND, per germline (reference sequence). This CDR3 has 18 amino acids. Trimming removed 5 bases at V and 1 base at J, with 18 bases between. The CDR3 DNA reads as TGTGCCAGTAGTTTAACGGGGAAGCCGATTTCTGGGGCCAACGTCCTGACTTTC. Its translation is CASSLTGKPISGANVLTF.

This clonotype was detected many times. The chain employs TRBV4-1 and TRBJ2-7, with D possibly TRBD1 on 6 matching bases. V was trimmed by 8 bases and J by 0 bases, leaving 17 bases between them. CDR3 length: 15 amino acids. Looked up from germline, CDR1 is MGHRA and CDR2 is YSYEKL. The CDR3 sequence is CASSDLQGSSYEQYF. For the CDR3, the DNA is TGCGCCAGCTCCGACCTACAGGGAAGCTCCTACGAGCAGTACTTC.

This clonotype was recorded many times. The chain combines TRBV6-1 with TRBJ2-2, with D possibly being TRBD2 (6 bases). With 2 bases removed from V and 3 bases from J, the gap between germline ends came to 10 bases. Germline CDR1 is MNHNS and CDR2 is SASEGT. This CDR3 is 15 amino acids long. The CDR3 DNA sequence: TGTGCCAGCAGTGAAAGGCGGGGATACACCGGGGAGCTGTTTTTT. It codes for CASSERRGYTGELFF.

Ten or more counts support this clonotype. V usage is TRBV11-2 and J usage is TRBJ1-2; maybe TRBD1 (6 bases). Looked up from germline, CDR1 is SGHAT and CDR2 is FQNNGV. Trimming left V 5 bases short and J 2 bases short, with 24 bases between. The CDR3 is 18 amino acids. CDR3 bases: TGTGCCAGCAGCCCAGTTAGGGGGGGGAAGAAAGACAACTATGGCTACACCTTC. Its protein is CASSPVRGGKKDNYGYTF.

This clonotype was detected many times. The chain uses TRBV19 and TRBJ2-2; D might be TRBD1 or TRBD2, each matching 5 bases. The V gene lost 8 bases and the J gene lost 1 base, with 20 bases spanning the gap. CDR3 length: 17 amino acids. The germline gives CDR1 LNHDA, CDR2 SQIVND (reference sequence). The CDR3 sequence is CASLRDGTHRNTGELFF. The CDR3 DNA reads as TGTGCCAGTCTACGGGACGGAACTCACCGGAACACCGGGGAGCTGTTTTTT.

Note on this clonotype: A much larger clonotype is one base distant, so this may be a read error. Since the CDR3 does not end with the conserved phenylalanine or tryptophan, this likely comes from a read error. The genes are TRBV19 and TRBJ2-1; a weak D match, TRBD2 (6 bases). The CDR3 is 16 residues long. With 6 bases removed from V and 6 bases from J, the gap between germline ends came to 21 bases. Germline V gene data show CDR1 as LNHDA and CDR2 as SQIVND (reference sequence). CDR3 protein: CASRPRGGTGSNEQFS. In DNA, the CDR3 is TGTGCCAGTAGACCCCGCGGAGGGACGGGGAGCAATGAGCAGTTCTCC.

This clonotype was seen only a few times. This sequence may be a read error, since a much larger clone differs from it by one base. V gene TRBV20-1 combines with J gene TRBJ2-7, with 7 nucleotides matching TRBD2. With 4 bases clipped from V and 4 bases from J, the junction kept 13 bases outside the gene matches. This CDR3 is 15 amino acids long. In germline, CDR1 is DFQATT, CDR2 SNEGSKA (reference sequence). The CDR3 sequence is CSAIPLGSGTYEQYF. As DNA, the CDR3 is TGCAGTGCTATACCCCTCGGAAGCGGGACTTACGAGCAGTACTTC.

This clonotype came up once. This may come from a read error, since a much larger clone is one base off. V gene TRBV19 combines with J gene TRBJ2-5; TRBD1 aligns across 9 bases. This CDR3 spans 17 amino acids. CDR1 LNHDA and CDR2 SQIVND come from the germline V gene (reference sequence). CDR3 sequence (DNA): TGTGCCAGTAGTATAGGGGTCTTAGGACAGGGGAGAGAGACCCAGTCCTTC. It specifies CASSIGVLGQGRETQSF.

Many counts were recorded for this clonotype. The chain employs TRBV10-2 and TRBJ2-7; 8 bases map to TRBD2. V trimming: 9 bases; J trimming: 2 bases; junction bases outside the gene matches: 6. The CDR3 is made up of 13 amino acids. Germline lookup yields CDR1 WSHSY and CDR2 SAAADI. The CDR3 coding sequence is TGCGCCAGTACCCCGGGAGGGACCTACGAGCAGTACTTC. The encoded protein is CASTPGGTYEQYF.